This T cell receptor (beta chain) was sequenced during a study of shared clonotypes between healthy human individuals. Here immunoSEQ multiplex PCR was the method, and the copy in TCRdb shows in-frame clones only, minus some. The top ten clones hold roughly 13% of a sample with about 480,000 clones, 79% of them seen once. Germline-derived CDR1 and CDR2 are MDHEN and SYDVKM. The CDR3 has 17 residues. V shed 4 bases and J 8 bases; nucleotides not matched to a gene: 17. This chain links TRBV28 with TRBJ2-1; 7 bases are a match to TRBD2. The sequence was collected from a woman in her forties in good health. Some clones in this sample may be carry-over from other donors' samples. Sequenced sample: PBMCs. The CDR3 DNA follows: TGTGCCAGCAGTTCCGGCAAGTGGGCTAGCGGATACCATGAGCAGTTCTTC. This gives the protein CASSSGKWASGYHEQFF.